Reported below is one T cell receptor beta chain. Assay: immunoSEQ multiplex PCR; the TCRdb copy retains only in-frame clones and omits some. The data contain fewer than 90,000 clones, around 94% of them singletons. This specimen belongs to a study of technical replicates of blood from a few donors. V shed 4 bases and J 3 bases; nucleotides not matched to a gene: 2. CDR3 length: 13 residues. Germline V CDR1 and CDR2: SGHRS, YFSETQ. Sample: T cells isolated from PBMCs. V gene TRBV5-1 combines with J gene TRBJ1-2; 8 nucleotides agree with TRBD1. The clonotype comes from a human donor in good health. The chain's CDR3 is CASSVGQDYGYTF. In DNA form, the CDR3 reads TGCGCCAGCAGCGTGGGACAGGACTATGGCTACACCTTC.